The clone carrying this T cell receptor (beta chain) has only a few counts. The antigen is undetermined. These data are taken from a study of cytomegalovirus exposure and HLA in healthy donors. The study, taken as a whole, reports: Compared with the approximately 680-donor mean, an Asian-associated ancestry cluster reportedly had fewer N-insertions, according to a later analysis. The productive fraction for most TCR beta V segments was about 90% or about 30% in an earlier analysis.

Amplification used 60 Vbeta primers and 13 Jbeta primers. The protocol was immunoSEQ multiplex PCR, while the TCRdb copy is restricted to in-frame clones and leaves out a portion. The table has more than 100,000 clones, around 67% seen once. Unmatched junction bases numbered 11, after V lost 5 bases and J lost 4 bases. Germline CDR1 SGHVS, CDR2 FQNEAQ. This CDR3 is built from 16 residues. The clonotype was recovered from a woman between 40 and 50 years old in good health and CMV-seronegative. The sample comprised PBMCs. The rearrangement links TRBV7-8 to TRBJ2-3, with 8 bases lining up with TRBD2. Written as DNA, the CDR3 is TGTGCCAGCAGCCCACCCCTCCGGGAGGGAGCAGATACGCAGTATTTT. It encodes CASSPPLREGADTQYF.